The T cell receptor (beta chain) described here comes from a study of CD8+ T cells in alopecia areata (dated by TCRdb to 2016 to 2018). About the investigation overall: Treated patients were enrolled in an open-label pilot trial of oral tofacitinib, 5 to 10 mg twice daily, for moderate-to-severe alopecia areata. Tofacitinib was administered for 6 to 18 months, and 6 months of follow-up off drug were then conducted to assess delayed response and recurrence. To study T cell clonal expansion in alopecia areata, the researchers applied high-throughput TCRbeta sequencing to both the C3H/HeJ mouse model and human patients. In humans, TCRbeta sequencing was performed on scalp tissue and on sorted CD4+ and CD8+ peripheral blood T cells from healthy controls and from patients with patchy or totalis/universalis alopecia areata. Biopsies were taken from tofacitinib-treated patients at baseline and again at 4 and 24 weeks into treatment, and several of those patients also had a later scalp biopsy. Scalp clonality was compared among normal scalp (n=4), patchy alopecia areata scalp (n=8), and alopecia totalis/universalis scalp (n=8). RNA was extracted with the PAXgene miRNA kit for fixed scalp, the miRNeasy kit for PBMCs, and the RNeasy kit for mouse skin. TCRbeta CDR3 regions were amplified by immunoSEQ multiplex PCR with 35 Vbeta forward and 13 Jbeta reverse primers.

What the work shows at the level of the full study, not this receptor alone: Scalp TCR repertoire analysis is complicated because resident alphabeta T cells in normal human skin are also sequenced, whereas mouse skin is dominated by gammadelta T cells. Lesional scalp, especially in alopecia totalis/universalis, showed higher clonality and more expanded CD8+ clones than normal scalp, suggesting antigenic drive. Shared TCR sequences between patients were less evident than in mice, which may be partly attributable to HLA diversity in the patient population.

Read against the paper, the sample's time point label means: baseline before oral tofacitinib. Lesional scalp punch biopsies and peripheral blood were collected from alopecia areata patients. PBMCs were separated by density centrifugation and stained for CD3, CD4 and CD8, after which CD4+ and CD8+ T cells were sorted on a FACSAria. CDR1 SEHNR and CDR2 FQNEAQ are derived from the germline V gene (reference sequence). V was cut back by 8 bases and J by 4 bases, leaving a gap of 12 bases between them. The CDR3 numbers 12 residues from cysteine through phenylalanine. Only the CDR3 part of the read is kept: 36 bases, read in frame from the first base. This clone came up a few times. No cognate antigen has been identified for it. Per-base quality was not reported, and no clone a single base away is much larger than it. The library was built by means of the immunoSEQ multiplex PCR assay. To provide template for TCR sequencing, every sample had RNA extracted and reverse transcribed into cDNA. First-strand cDNA was synthesized with SuperScript III using a 2:1 mix of oligo-dT and random hexamers. A synthetic immune receptor repertoire was used to gauge amplification bias, and whatever bias remained was removed computationally. The authors' pipeline ran thus. Raw reads were preprocessed to remove errors, and CDR3 was defined according to IMGT conventions as the region from the conserved cysteine to phenylalanine. Clonality was calculated as 1 minus Shannon entropy normalized by log2 of the number of productive unique TCRs. Whether each scalp clone was CD4 or CD8 was inferred by checking scalp TCRbeta sequences against the CD4 and CD8 repertoires from sorted blood. In its TCRdb copy, this immuneACCESS table keeps in-frame sequences only and misses some clones. Where compared with another copy, unresolved V genes explain less than half of these, and the others have no known cause. That table is the source of V, J and clone size, and D and trimming were worked out from the DNA. The sample table shows 180,000 or so clones, and just over 65% are seen once. The ten most abundant clones make up over 10% of the sample.

The sample here was CD8+ T cells sorted from blood, taken at week 0. This sequence was found in a human donor with alopecia areata. The chain couples TRBV7-9 to TRBJ2-7, with a weak D call of TRBD2 (6 bases match). The CDR3 reads as follows: CASGAGTYEQYF. The bases read TGTGCCAGCGGGGCAGGGACTTACGAGCAGTACTTC.